A single sample gave rise to the 3 T cell receptor beta chains below, sequenced in a study of shared clonotypes between healthy human individuals. TCRdb's copy holds only in-frame clones and misses some; the assay was immunoSEQ multiplex PCR. Among around 980,000 clones listed, around 78% were seen once. Source material: memory CD4+ T cells from PBMCs. Specified subset: CD45RA-negative fraction. Receptors were obtained from a man between 18 and 29 years old in good health. Some clones in this sample may be carry-over from other donors' samples.

Regarding this clone: Distinct nucleotide sequences in the sample also encode this CDR3. V usage is TRBV6-5 and J usage is TRBJ2-3; a weak D match, TRBD2 (6 bases). The CDR3 consists of 13 residues. V dropped 6 bases and J dropped 2 bases, with 9 bases sitting between them. Germline loops: CDR1 MNHEY, CDR2 SVGAGI. CDR3 region: CASRGGNTDTQYF. The DNA for the CDR3 is TGTGCCAGCAGGGGGGGAAACACAGATACGCAGTATTTT.

The chain combines TRBV5-1 with TRBJ2-7, with 8 bases fitting TRBD1. The CDR3 consists of 15 residues. The germline gives CDR1 SGHRS, CDR2 YFSETQ. After removal of 0 bases from V and 3 bases from J, the junction contained 5 bases not matched to a gene. CDR3 residues: CASSLAVTGDYEQYF. CDR3 nucleotide sequence: TGCGCCAGCAGCTTGGCCGTGACAGGGGACTACGAGCAGTACTTC. Combining the CDR3 with reference TRBV5-1 and TRBJ2-7 gives the whole variable domain KAGVTQTPRYLIKTRGQQVTLSCSPISGHRSVSWYQQTPGQGLQFLFEYFSETQRNKGNFPGRFSGRQFSNSRSEMNVSTLELGDSALYLCASSLAVTGDYEQYFGPGTRLTVT.

This clone was recorded only once. The J gene is TRBJ1-1, the V gene TRBV6-6; D unclear. V gave up 6 bases and J gave up 0 bases, with 8 bases separating them. Germline V gene sequence: CDR1 MNHNY, CDR2 SVGAGI (reference sequence). The CDR3 loop spans 13 amino acids. The CDR3 bases are TGTGCCAGCAGGGTAGGAATGAACACTGAAGCTTTCTTT. It encodes CASRVGMNTEAFF.